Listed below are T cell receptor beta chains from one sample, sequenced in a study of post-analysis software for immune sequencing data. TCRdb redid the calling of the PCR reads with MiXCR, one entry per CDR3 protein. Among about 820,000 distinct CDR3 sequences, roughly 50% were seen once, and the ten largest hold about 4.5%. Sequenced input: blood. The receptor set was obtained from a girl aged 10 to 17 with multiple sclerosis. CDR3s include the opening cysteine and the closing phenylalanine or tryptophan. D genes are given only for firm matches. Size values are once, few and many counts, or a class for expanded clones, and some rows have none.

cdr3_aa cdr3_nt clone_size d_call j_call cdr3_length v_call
CASSLFSGRSVNEQFF TGTGCCAGCAGCTTATTTAGCGGGAGGTCGGTCAATGAGCAGTTCTTC - TRBD2 TRBJ2-1 16 TRBV7-6
CASSFGTGAQETRYF - once - TRBJ2-5 15 TRBV7-7
CSAPKTGRGTDTQYF TGCAGTGCTCCTAAAACGGGACGGGGCACAGATACGCAGTATTTT few - TRBJ2-3 15 TRBV20-1
CSARDLLGMRGYEQYF TGCAGTGCTAGAGATCTATTGGGTATGCGGGGCTACGAGCAGTACTTC few - TRBJ2-7 16 TRBV20-1
CASSLRSTEEGYTF TGTGCCAGCAGTTTACGGAGCACCGAGGAAGGCTACACCTTC - - TRBJ1-2 14 TRBV27
CASSVATNTEAFF TGTGCCAGCAGCGTGGCCACAAACACTGAAGCTTTCTTT - - TRBJ1-1 13 TRBV9
CASSPPEGSSTDTQYF TGTGCCAGCTCACCACCGGAAGGGTCGAGCACAGATACGCAGTATTTT few - TRBJ2-3 16 TRBV18
CASSYQTPGAETQYF TGTGCCAGCAGTTACCAGACTCCGGGGGCTGAGACCCAGTACTTC - - TRBJ2-5 15 TRBV6-5
CASSSTPTGDYEQYF TGTGCCAGCAGCTCGACACCGACAGGGGACTACGAGCAGTACTTC - TRBD1 TRBJ2-7 15 TRBV5-6
CASRTVFVTDTQYF TGTGCCAGCAGAACAGTCTTCGTCACAGATACGCAGTATTTT - - TRBJ2-3 14 TRBV7-9
CASSSVSGQGRQPQHF TGTGCCAGCAGCTCCGTCTCCGGACAGGGCAGGCAGCCCCAGCATTTT once TRBD1 TRBJ1-5 16 TRBV6-1
CSASYTIRTNEQFF TGCAGTGCTAGCTATACAATTAGGACCAATGAGCAGTTCTTC - - TRBJ2-1 14 TRBV20-1
CATSRDPRTGFGNQPQHF TGTGCCACCAGCAGAGATCCCCGGACAGGGTTTGGGAATCAGCCCCAGCATTTT - TRBD1 TRBJ1-5 18 TRBV15
CSVDRGLHTEAFF TGCAGCGTTGACAGGGGGCTGCACACTGAAGCTTTCTTT - TRBD1 TRBJ1-1 13 TRBV29-1
CASSWPGGPEYEQYF TGTGCCAGCAGCTGGCCCGGAGGGCCTGAGTACGAGCAGTACTTC - - TRBJ2-7 15 TRBV7-9
CSASPWAGLSQETQYF TGCAGTGCTAGCCCGTGGGCCGGACTATCCCAAGAGACCCAGTACTTC once - TRBJ2-5 16 TRBV20-1
CSVEDGGYNEQFF TGCAGCGTTGAGGACGGAGGGTACAATGAGCAGTTCTTC few - TRBJ2-1 13 TRBV29-1
CASSLELVGQFF TGTGCCAGCAGCTTAGAATTGGTGGGGCAGTTCTTC - - TRBJ2-1 12 TRBV7-9
CASSLGAVKNTEAFF TGTGCCAGCAGTTTAGGGGCGGTGAAGAACACTGAAGCTTTCTTT - - TRBJ1-1 15 TRBV12-3/TRBV12-4
CASSEAANYGYTF TGTGCCAGCAGTGAGGCAGCAAACTATGGCTACACCTTC once - TRBJ1-2 13 TRBV2
CSAAGGDTKYQETQYF TGCAGTGCCGCGGGGGGGGACACTAAGTACCAAGAGACCCAGTACTTC once TRBD2 TRBJ2-5 16 TRBV20-1
CSAQPGQSTDTQYF TGCAGTGCCCAACCGGGACAGAGCACAGATACGCAGTATTTT - TRBD1 TRBJ2-3 14 TRBV20-1
CASSLGLAGEGDTQYF TGTGCCAGCAGCTTAGGACTAGCGGGAGAGGGAGATACGCAGTATTTT - TRBD2 TRBJ2-3 16 TRBV7-2
CASSLSGGRQETQYF TGTGCCAGCAGTTTGAGCGGGGGCCGTCAAGAGACCCAGTACTTC few TRBD2 TRBJ2-5 15 TRBV7-6
CASSDKTRDRVRNEQFF TGTGCCAGCAGCGACAAGACCCGGGACAGGGTACGAAATGAGCAGTTCTTC - TRBD1 TRBJ2-1 17 TRBV7-9
CAISDSRTSGRTDTQYF TGTGCCATCAGTGACTCCCGGACTAGCGGGAGAACAGATACGCAGTATTTT - TRBD2 TRBJ2-3 17 TRBV10-3
CSVEDRTENPYGYTF TGCAGCGTTGAAGATCGGACAGAGAATCCCTATGGCTACACCTTC few - TRBJ1-2 15 TRBV29-1
CSAETGTGFAGQETQYF TGCAGTGCTGAAACCGGGACAGGGTTTGCTGGCCAAGAGACCCAGTACTTC - TRBD1 TRBJ2-5 17 TRBV20-1
CASSPESLTSGRRRDTQYF TGTGCCAGCAGCCCAGAATCGCTGACTAGCGGGAGGCGTAGAGATACGCAGTATTTT few TRBD2 TRBJ2-3 19 TRBV7-8
CSARDPQRYEQYF TGCAGTGCTAGAGATCCTCAGCGCTACGAGCAGTACTTC - - TRBJ2-7 13 TRBV20-1
CSVEDRRAHYGYTF TGCAGCGTTGAAGATCGTAGGGCGCACTATGGCTACACCTTC - - TRBJ1-2 14 TRBV29-1
CASNYGGGLSNQPQHF TGTGCCAGCAACTATGGGGGGGGGCTAAGCAATCAGCCCCAGCATTTT - - TRBJ1-5 16 TRBV6-6
CSARDVAGGTYEQYF TGCAGTGCTAGGGACGTAGCGGGGGGGACCTACGAGCAGTACTTC - TRBD2 TRBJ2-7 15 TRBV20-1
CASSAIAGPYEQYF TGTGCCAGCAGCGCCATAGCGGGGCCCTACGAGCAGTACTTC - TRBD2 TRBJ2-7 14 TRBV9
CATSRDRPRGSHSYEQYF TGTGCCACCAGCAGAGACCGCCCCAGGGGGAGCCACTCCTACGAGCAGTACTTC few TRBD1 TRBJ2-7 18 TRBV15
CSVRAGGNGQFF TGCAGCGTAAGAGCGGGTGGCAATGGGCAGTTCTTC - - TRBJ2-1 12 TRBV29-1
CATSREGGGRDEQFF TGTGCCACCAGCAGAGAGGGAGGGGGGCGAGATGAGCAGTTCTTC few - TRBJ2-1 15 TRBV15
CSASRTSSTQETQYF TGCAGTGCTAGCCGGACTAGCAGCACCCAAGAGACCCAGTACTTC - TRBD2 TRBJ2-5 15 TRBV20-1
CSARGPRAGGSYEQYF TGCAGTGCTAGAGGGCCTCGAGCGGGGGGAAGCTACGAGCAGTACTTC few TRBD2 TRBJ2-7 16 TRBV20-1
CSARDYSTAHTDTQYF TGCAGTGCTCGGGACTACTCAACGGCCCACACAGATACGCAGTATTTT few TRBD2 TRBJ2-3 16 TRBV20-1
CASSFVTGDEQYF TGTGCCAGCAGTTTTGTTACAGGTGACGAGCAGTACTTC - - TRBJ2-7 13 TRBV27
CSVEDRGFGEQYF TGCAGCGTTGAAGATCGTGGTTTTGGGGAGCAGTACTTC - - TRBJ2-5 13 TRBV29-1
CASSPNGPGDTQYF TGTGCCAGCAGCCCAAACGGACCGGGGGATACGCAGTATTTT - - TRBJ2-3 14 TRBV7-2
CASSVDSGRTDTQYF TGTGCCAGCAGCGTAGACAGCGGCCGCACAGATACGCAGTATTTT few - TRBJ2-3 15 TRBV9
CSVWDRGNTDTQYF TGCAGCGTTTGGGACAGGGGAAACACAGATACGCAGTATTTT few TRBD1 TRBJ2-3 14 TRBV29-1
CASFPGLTISTDTQYF TGTGCCAGCTTCCCGGGGCTGACAATTAGCACAGATACGCAGTATTTT - - TRBJ2-3 16 TRBV6-5
CSAREQESYNEQFF TGCAGTGCTAGAGAGCAGGAGTCCTACAATGAGCAGTTCTTC few - TRBJ2-1 14 TRBV20-1
CALYSGTGELFF TGTGCTTTATACAGTGGGACCGGGGAGCTGTTTTTT few - TRBJ2-2 12 TRBV30